Below are 32 T cell receptor beta chains sequenced from a single sample in a study of blood T cell repertoires in COVID-19. Sequencing used immunoSEQ multiplex PCR; TCRdb keeps in-frame clones, though not all of them. Of 300,000 to 350,000 clones listed, around 90% are singletons. Sequencing input: PBMCs or T cells enriched from blood (not recorded which). Receptors originate from a man aged 25-45 years who had recovered from COVID-19.

The chain recombines TRBV29-1 with TRBJ2-3, with TRBD1 as a possible D gene (6 bases). Germline lookup yields CDR1 SQVTM and CDR2 ANQGSEA. V lost 2 bases and J 5 bases, leaving 8 bases between the germline ends. The CDR3 contains 12 residues. Here the CDR3 reads CSVETGRDTQYF. CDR3 sequence (DNA): TGCAGCGTTGAAACAGGGCGAGATACGCAGTATTTT.

V is TRBV28 and J is TRBJ2-2; TRBD1 might be the D (6 bases). Germline-derived CDR1 and CDR2 are MDHEN and SYDVKM. The CDR3 has 13 residues. V lost 8 bases, J lost 8 bases, and 15 bases lay in between. In DNA, the CDR3 is TGTGCCAGCCGTGGACAGATGGGGGGGGAGCTGTTTTTT. This gives the protein CASRGQMGGELFF.

The rearrangement uses TRBV5-1 and TRBJ1-2; no definite D call. V lost 4 bases and J lost 7, with 14 bases in between. Germline V gives CDR1 SGHRS, CDR2 YFSETQ. CDR3 length: 13 amino acids. CDR3 protein: CASSGGRRLGYTF. In DNA, the CDR3 is TGCGCCAGCAGCGGCGGCAGGAGGCTTGGCTACACCTTC.

The chain employs TRBV3-1 (or the pseudogene TRBV3-2) and TRBJ1-1; unclear D gene. The CDR3 consists of 12 residues. Per germline, CDR1 LGHDT and CDR2 YNNKEL (reference sequence). V was shortened by 1 base and J by 12 bases, with 12 bases between the two germline ends. This CDR3 reads CASSQVGPIPFF. The CDR3 coding sequence is TGTGCCAGCAGCCAAGTCGGTCCTATACCTTTCTTT.

The CDR3 DNA is TGTGCCAGCAGCCAAAGAGGGACTAGCTCCTACAATGAGCAGTTCTTC. Translation gives CASSQRGTSSYNEQFF. V usage is TRBV4-2 and J usage is TRBJ2-1; 8 bases are shared with TRBD2. This CDR3 is 16 amino acids long. V lost 2 bases, J lost 0 bases, and 3 bases stayed unmatched. The germline CDR1 and CDR2 sequences are LGHNA and YNFKEQ.

The V gene is TRBV28, the J gene TRBJ1-1; D is perhaps TRBD1 (5 bases). The V end was cut by 5 bases, the J end by 0 bases, with 19 bases between. From germline, CDR1 is MDHEN and CDR2 SYDVKM. The CDR3 covers 17 residues. The CDR3 region has the DNA TGTGCCAGCAGTCCTTGGGACTTTAGAGAGATGAACACTGAAGCTTTCTTT. Encoded protein: CASSPWDFREMNTEAFF.

The chain has TRBV11-2 and TRBJ2-5, with a weak D call TRBD2 (6 bases). Trimming shortened V by 3 bases and J by 5 bases, and 16 bases separated the two germline ends. The CDR3 runs to 15 residues. The germline V gene has CDR1 SGHAT and CDR2 FQNNGV. CDR3 sequence reads: CASSFPTGGRETQYF. The CDR3 bases are TGTGCCAGCAGCTTCCCTACCGGGGGAAGGGAGACCCAGTACTTC. Based on the CDR3 plus reference TRBV11-2 and TRBJ2-5, the full variable domain is EAGVAQSPRYKIIEKRQSVAFWCNPISGHATLYWYQQILGQGPKLLIQFQNNGVVDDSQLPKDRFSAERLKGVDSTLKIQPAKLEDSAVYLCASSFPTGGRETQYFGPGTRLLVL.

This chain joins TRBV5-5 and TRBJ1-2, with D possibly being TRBD1 (5 bases). V was pared by 0 bases and J by 5 bases, with 14 bases between. Germline CDR1 and CDR2: SGHKS and YYEKEE (reference sequence). The CDR3 loop spans 15 amino acids. The CDR3 is CASSLAAGWRYGYTF. The CDR3 DNA sequence: TGTGCCAGCAGCTTGGCGGCAGGGTGGCGGTATGGCTACACCTTC.

This sequence joins TRBV29-1 and TRBJ2-7, with D possibly matching TRBD1 (6 bases). CDR3 length equals 11 residues. Germline V gene data show CDR1 as SQVTM and CDR2 as ANQGSEA. V gave up 7 bases and J gave up 2 bases, with 9 bases separating them. The CDR3 DNA follows: TGCAGCGCACGGACAGCCTACGAGCAGTACTTC. Protein sequence: CSARTAYEQYF.

The genes are TRBV14 and TRBJ2-1; perhaps TRBD1 as D (6 bases). CDR1 is SGHDN and CDR2 is FVKESK in the germline V gene. V was cut by 0 bases and J by 9 bases, with 12 bases left in between. This CDR3 has 14 residues. The CDR3: CASSQDQGFGEQFF. For the CDR3, the DNA is TGTGCCAGCAGCCAAGATCAGGGGTTCGGTGAGCAGTTCTTC.

The chain carries TRBV5-4 and TRBJ2-7, with 7 bases fitting TRBD1. Trimming took 5 bases from V and 3 from J; bases not matched to a gene: 5. Germline values: CDR1 SGHNT, CDR2 YYREEE (reference sequence). This CDR3 contains 13 residues. The CDR3, as DNA: TGTGCCAGCAGGTCGTGGGACAGCTACGAGCAGTACTTC. Its protein is CASRSWDSYEQYF.

J is TRBJ2-1 and V is TRBV10-3; a weak D match, TRBD2 (5 bases). Germline-derived CDR1 and CDR2 are ENHRY and SYGVKD. The CDR3 loop spans 16 amino acids. V gave up 10 bases and J gave up 8 bases, with 27 bases separating them. The CDR3 region has the DNA TGTGCCACCACTAGGCAGTGGCACCCCTCCACCGATGAGCAGTTCTTC. Translation: CATTRQWHPSTDEQFF.

This rearrangement joins TRBV4-1 to TRBJ1-5; the D gene is possibly TRBD1 (5 bases). The CDR3 extends over 15 amino acids. V was shortened by 5 bases and J by 6 bases, with 17 bases between the two germline ends. The germline V gene has CDR1 MGHRA and CDR2 YSYEKL. The CDR3 sequence is CASSSTRGSGQPQHF. CDR3 in DNA: TGCGCCAGCAGCTCTACTCGGGGGAGCGGTCAGCCCCAGCATTTT.

On this clone: One junction end disagrees with the germline gene, perhaps due to a read error. The chain uses TRBV5-4 and TRBJ1-2, with D hard to call. The CDR3 has 16 residues. CDR1 and CDR2 (germline): SGHNT, YYREEE (reference sequence). CDR3 DNA: TGTGCCAGCAGCTTTGGAACGGGTAAAAATAACTATAGCTACACCTTC. Its translation is CASSFGTGKNNYSYTF. The variable domain in full, completed from reference TRBV5-4 and TRBJ1-2, reads ETGVTQSPTHLIKTRGQQVTLRCSSQSGHNTVSWYQQALGQGPQFIFQYYREEENGRGNFPPRFSGLQFPNYSSELNVNALELDDSALYLCASSFGTGKNNYSYTFGSGTRLTVV.

The CDR3 loop is CASSAGGSEYEQYF. CDR3 sequence (DNA): TGTGCCAGCAGCGCCGGGGGATCTGAGTACGAGCAGTACTTC. The J gene is TRBJ2-7, the V gene TRBV9; D possibly corresponds to TRBD2 (6 bases). Trimming pared 3 bases from V and 4 bases from J, leaving 14 bases between. Germline V CDR1 and CDR2: SGDLS, YYNGEE. This CDR3 contains 14 residues.

CDR3 sequence reads: CASSRTSGGGETQYF. The CDR3 nucleotides are TGTGCCAGCAGCCGGACTAGCGGGGGGGGTGAGACCCAGTACTTC. The J gene is TRBJ2-5, the V gene TRBV6-2 or TRBV6-3; 15 bases line up with TRBD2. V lost 6 bases and J lost 5; bases outside the gene matches: 4. The CDR3 consists of 15 residues. In germline, CDR1 is MNHEY, CDR2 SVGEGT.

This clone occurred a few times. The chain uses TRBV11-2 and TRBJ1-2, with a possible D match to TRBD1 (5 bases). The germline CDR1 and CDR2 sequences are SGHAT and FQNNGV. CDR3 length: 14 residues. The ends were cut back, 1 base at V and 4 bases at J, with 10 bases in the middle. CDR3 in amino acids: CASSLGTTPYGYTF. The CDR3 coding sequence is TGTGCCAGCAGCTTAGGGACAACTCCCTATGGCTACACCTTC.

The chain has TRBV14 and TRBJ1-6; maybe TRBD1 (5 bases). The CDR3 consists of 13 residues. Per the germline V gene, CDR1 is SGHDN and CDR2 is FVKESK. Deletions cut 4 bases from V and 7 bases from J, with 8 bases between. CDR3 DNA sequence: TGTGCCAGCAGCCGGACACCGAATTCACCCCTCCACTTT. Protein: CASSRTPNSPLHF.

This chain connects TRBV29-1 to TRBJ2-5; the match to TRBD2 covers 7 bases. V gave up 3 bases and J gave up 4 bases; unmatched junction bases: 14. The CDR3 runs to 16 residues. Per germline, CDR1 SQVTM and CDR2 ANQGSEA. The CDR3 sequence: CSVDPPTEGEGETQYF. The CDR3 DNA sequence: TGCAGCGTTGACCCCCCTACGGAAGGGGAGGGAGAGACCCAGTACTTC.

This clone came up once. This chain connects TRBV11-2 to TRBJ2-3; weak D call: TRBD2 (6 bases). The germline CDR1 and CDR2 sequences are SGHAT and FQNNGV. This CDR3 is built from 16 residues. The germline V and J ends were trimmed by 5 bases and 5 bases, with 20 bases remaining between them. CDR3 coding DNA: TGTGCCAGCAGCACAGGTATGACTAGATTGGGAGATACGCAGTATTTT. It encodes CASSTGMTRLGDTQYF.

The rearrangement joins TRBV27 to TRBJ1-5; D might be TRBD1 (5 bases). Trimming left V 1 base short and J 4 bases short, with 11 bases between. The length of the CDR3 is 15 residues. Germline-derived CDR1 and CDR2 are MNHEY and SMNVEV (reference sequence). The CDR3 loop reads CASSLWGDGNQPQHF. In DNA form, the CDR3 reads TGTGCCAGCAGTTTATGGGGGGACGGGAATCAGCCCCAGCATTTT.

V and J are TRBV11-3 and TRBJ1-2; 7 nucleotides agree with TRBD1. Germline CDR1 reads SGHNT; CDR2 reads YENEEA. The J segment lost 7 bases and the V segment lost 0 bases, leaving 8 bases of the junction unmatched. There are 15 residues in the CDR3. The CDR3 DNA reads as TGTGCCAGCAGCTTAGATCCCTCTGACAGGGTTGGCTACACCTTC. Translated, it gives CASSLDPSDRVGYTF.

This clone has a single count. This chain connects TRBV7-9 to TRBJ2-7, with a tentative D call TRBD1 (6 bases). V was pared by 5 bases and J by 4 bases, with 12 bases between. This CDR3 contains 13 residues. CDR1 SEHNR and CDR2 FQNEAQ come from the germline V gene (reference sequence). CDR3 residues: CASSPGQRYEQYF. The DNA for the CDR3 is TGTGCCAGCAGCCCTGGACAGAGATACGAGCAGTACTTC.

V usage is TRBV28 and J usage is TRBJ2-7; D ambiguous. The CDR3 covers 12 residues. Trimming left V 11 bases short and J 0 bases short, with 11 bases between. Germline values: CDR1 MDHEN, CDR2 SYDVKM. Written as DNA, the CDR3 is TGTGCCTGCCAGGAAAACTCCTACGAGCAGTACTTC. Amino acid sequence: CACQENSYEQYF.

This clone was seen only a few times. The chain links TRBV9 to TRBJ1-1, with 10 bases that match TRBD1. The CDR3 runs 14 residues. Germline CDR1 SGDLS, CDR2 YYNGEE. V was pared by 4 bases and J by 4 bases, with 4 bases of the junction left unmatched. This CDR3 is CASSPGDRGTEAFF. CDR3 bases: TGTGCCAGCAGCCCGGGGGACAGGGGCACTGAAGCTTTCTTT.

V gene TRBV4-2 combines with J gene TRBJ2-5; D might be TRBD1 (6 bases). Between the trimmed V and J ends, which lost 1 base and 3 bases, there was a span of 15 bases. The CDR3 has 16 amino acids. The V gene's germline CDR1 is LGHNA and CDR2 YNFKEQ. The CDR3 spells CASSQVSLQGKETQYF. The CDR3 DNA is TGTGCCAGCAGCCAAGTCTCACTACAGGGTAAAGAGACCCAGTACTTC.

The V call is TRBV2, the J call TRBJ1-4; unclear D gene. CDR3 length: 14 amino acids. CDR1 and CDR2 from the germline V gene are SNHLY and FYNNEI. Deletions cut 0 bases from V and 8 bases from J, with 10 bases between. The CDR3 nucleotides are TGTGCCAGCAGTGAAGCTCGACAAGGAGAAAAACTGTTTTTT. This translates into CASSEARQGEKLFF.

The rearrangement joins TRBV11-2 to TRBJ1-1; D is unresolved. Germline V gene lookup returns CDR1 SGHAT and CDR2 FQNNGV. Between the trimmed V and J ends, which lost 4 bases and 4 bases, there was a span of 16 bases. This CDR3 is 15 amino acids long. CDR3 DNA: TGTGCCAGCAGCTCAGCCGGGAGGGTAGGCACTGAAGCTTTCTTT. It yields the protein CASSSAGRVGTEAFF. Based on the CDR3 plus reference TRBV11-2 and TRBJ1-1, the full variable domain is EAGVAQSPRYKIIEKRQSVAFWCNPISGHATLYWYQQILGQGPKLLIQFQNNGVVDDSQLPKDRFSAERLKGVDSTLKIQPAKLEDSAVYLCASSSAGRVGTEAFFGQGTRLTVV.

V usage is TRBV11-2 and J usage is TRBJ1-6; perhaps TRBD1 as D (5 bases). Trimming removed 3 bases from V and 9 bases from J, with 12 bases in between. CDR1 is SGHAT, CDR2 FQNNGV, per germline. The CDR3 is 14 residues long. CDR3 protein: CASSFVTASSPLHF. CDR3 sequence (DNA): TGTGCCAGCAGCTTCGTGACAGCGAGTTCACCCCTCCACTTT.

This clone was counted a single time. This sample also contains other DNA sequences that code for the same CDR3. The chain uses TRBV4-2 and TRBJ1-2, with D perhaps matching TRBD1 (5 bases). V was cut by 4 bases and J by 4 bases, with 7 bases left in between. Germline V gene lookup returns CDR1 LGHNA and CDR2 YNFKEQ. CDR3 length: 12 amino acids. The DNA of the CDR3 is TGTGCCAGCAGCCCGCAGGGCTATGGCTACACCTTC. It codes for CASSPQGYGYTF.

The rearrangement links TRBV11-3 to TRBJ1-3, with D unresolved. Germline CDR1 reads SGHNT; CDR2 reads YENEEA. The CDR3 loop spans 13 amino acids. Trimming shortened V by 4 bases and J by 1 base, and 5 bases separated the two germline ends. CDR3 sequence reads: CASSSHSGNTIYF. The CDR3 DNA reads TGTGCCAGCAGCTCCCATTCTGGAAACACCATATATTTT.

The chain has TRBV9 and TRBJ2-5, with TRBD1 matching over 8 bases. Germline V lookup: CDR1 SGDLS, CDR2 YYNGEE. The CDR3 length is 14 residues. The V and J ends lost 4 bases and 5 bases, in that order; junction bases with no gene match: 7. The CDR3, as DNA: TGTGCCAGCAGCCCCAGGGACAGGCGGGAGACCCAGTACTTC. Translated: CASSPRDRRETQYF.